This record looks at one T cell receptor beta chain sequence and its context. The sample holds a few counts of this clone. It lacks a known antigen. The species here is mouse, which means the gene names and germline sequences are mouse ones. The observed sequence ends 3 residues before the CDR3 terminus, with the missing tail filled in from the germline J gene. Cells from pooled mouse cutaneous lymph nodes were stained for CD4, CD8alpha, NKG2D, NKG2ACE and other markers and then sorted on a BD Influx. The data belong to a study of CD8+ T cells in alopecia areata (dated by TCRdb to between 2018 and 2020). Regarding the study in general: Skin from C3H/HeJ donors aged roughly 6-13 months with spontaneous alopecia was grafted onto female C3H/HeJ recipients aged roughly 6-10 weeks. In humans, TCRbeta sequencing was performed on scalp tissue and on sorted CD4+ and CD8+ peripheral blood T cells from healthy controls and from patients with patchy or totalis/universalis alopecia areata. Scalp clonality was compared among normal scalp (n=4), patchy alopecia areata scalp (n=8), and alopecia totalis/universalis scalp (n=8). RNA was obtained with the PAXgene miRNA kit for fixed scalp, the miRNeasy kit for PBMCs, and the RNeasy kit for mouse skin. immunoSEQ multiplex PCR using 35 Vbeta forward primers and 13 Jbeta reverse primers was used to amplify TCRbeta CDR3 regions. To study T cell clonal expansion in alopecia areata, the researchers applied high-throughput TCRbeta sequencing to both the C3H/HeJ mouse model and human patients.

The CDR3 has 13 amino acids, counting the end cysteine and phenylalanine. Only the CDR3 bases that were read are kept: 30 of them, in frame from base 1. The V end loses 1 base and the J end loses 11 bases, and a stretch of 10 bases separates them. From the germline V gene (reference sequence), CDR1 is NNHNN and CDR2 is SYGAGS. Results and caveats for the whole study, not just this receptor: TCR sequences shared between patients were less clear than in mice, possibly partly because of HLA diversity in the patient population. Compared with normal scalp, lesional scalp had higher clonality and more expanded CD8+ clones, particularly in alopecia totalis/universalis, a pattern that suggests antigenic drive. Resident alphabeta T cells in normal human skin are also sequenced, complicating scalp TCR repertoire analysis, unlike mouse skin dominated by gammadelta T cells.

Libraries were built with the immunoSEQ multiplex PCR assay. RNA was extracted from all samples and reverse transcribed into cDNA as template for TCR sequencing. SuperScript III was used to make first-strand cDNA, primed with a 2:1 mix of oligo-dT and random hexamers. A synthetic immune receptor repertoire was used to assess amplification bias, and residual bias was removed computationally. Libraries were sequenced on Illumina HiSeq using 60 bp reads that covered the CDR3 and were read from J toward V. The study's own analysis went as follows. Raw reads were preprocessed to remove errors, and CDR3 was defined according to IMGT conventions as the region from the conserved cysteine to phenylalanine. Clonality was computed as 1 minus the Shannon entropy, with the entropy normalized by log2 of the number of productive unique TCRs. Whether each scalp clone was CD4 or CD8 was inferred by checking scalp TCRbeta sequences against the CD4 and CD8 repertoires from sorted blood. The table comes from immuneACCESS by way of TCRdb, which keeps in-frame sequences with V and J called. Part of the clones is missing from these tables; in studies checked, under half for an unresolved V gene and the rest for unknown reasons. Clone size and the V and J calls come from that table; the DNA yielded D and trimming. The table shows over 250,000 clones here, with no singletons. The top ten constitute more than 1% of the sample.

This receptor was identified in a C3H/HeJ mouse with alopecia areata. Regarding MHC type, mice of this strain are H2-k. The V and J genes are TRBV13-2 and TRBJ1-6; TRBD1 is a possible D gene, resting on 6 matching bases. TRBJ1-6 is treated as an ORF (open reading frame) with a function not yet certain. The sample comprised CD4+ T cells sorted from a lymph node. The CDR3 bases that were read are TGTGCCAGCGGTGATCCTCAGGGGACGCCC. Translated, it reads CASGDPQGTP. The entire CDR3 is CASGDPQGTPLYF.